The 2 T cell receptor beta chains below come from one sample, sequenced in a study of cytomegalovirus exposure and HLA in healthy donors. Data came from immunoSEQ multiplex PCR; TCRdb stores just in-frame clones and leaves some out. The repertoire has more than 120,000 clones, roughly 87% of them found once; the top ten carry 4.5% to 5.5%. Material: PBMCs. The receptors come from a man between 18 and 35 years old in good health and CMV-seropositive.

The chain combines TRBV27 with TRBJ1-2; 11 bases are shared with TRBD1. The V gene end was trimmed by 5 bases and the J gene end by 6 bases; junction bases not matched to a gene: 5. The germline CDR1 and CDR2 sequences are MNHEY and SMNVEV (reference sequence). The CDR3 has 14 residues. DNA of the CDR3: TGTGCCAGCAGTCCCCGGACAGGGGGCCATGGCTACACCTTC. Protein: CASSPRTGGHGYTF.

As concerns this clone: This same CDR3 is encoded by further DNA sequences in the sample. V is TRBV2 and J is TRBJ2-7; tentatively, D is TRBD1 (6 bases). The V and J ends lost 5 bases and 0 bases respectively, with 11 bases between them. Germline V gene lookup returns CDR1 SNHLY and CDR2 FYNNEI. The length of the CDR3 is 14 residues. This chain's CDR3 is CASSLQGGSYEQYF. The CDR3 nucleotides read TGTGCCAGCAGTCTCCAAGGGGGCTCCTACGAGCAGTACTTC.